These 21 T cell receptor beta chains came from one sample sequenced in a study of CD8 T cells in Susac syndrome. The RNA, about 0.45 to 1 ug, was put through reverse transcription using random hexamers. MiXCR, applied by TCRdb to the immunoSEQ multiplex PCR reads, yields one record per CDR3 protein. The sample gives 150,000 to 200,000 distinct CDR3 sequences, approximately 95% of which show up once; 0.08% to 0.11% is in the top ten. Material for sequencing was CD4+ T cells from PBMCs. The receptor set was obtained from a human donor in good health.

The chain couples TRBV29-1 to TRBJ2-7; tentatively, D is TRBD1 (5 bases). V was pared by 6 bases and J by 7 bases, with 22 bases between. This CDR3 comprises 14 residues. The V gene's germline CDR1 is SQVTM and CDR2 ANQGSEA. The CDR3 sequence is CSVAFLAAPGEQYF. In DNA, the CDR3 is TGCAGCGTCGCCTTTTTGGCAGCCCCAGGGGAGCAGTACTTC.

The V call is TRBV27, the J call TRBJ2-1; 8 positions match TRBD1. V shed 0 bases, J shed 7 bases, and the junction held 8 bases outside the gene matches. This CDR3 spans 16 amino acids. The germline V gene encodes CDR1 MNHEY and CDR2 SMNVEV (reference sequence). Here the CDR3 reads CASSLSAGGFLNEQFF. As DNA, the CDR3 is TGTGCCAGCAGTTTATCCGCAGGGGGCTTCCTAAATGAGCAGTTCTTC.

The chain has TRBV11-2 and TRBJ1-5; 11 nucleotides match TRBD1. The CDR3 loop spans 15 amino acids. J was trimmed by 7 bases and V by 4 bases; bases with no gene match: 6. CDR1 is SGHAT, CDR2 FQNNGV, per germline. The CDR3 nucleotides read TGTGCCAGCAGCTCCCGAGGGACAGGGGGACAGCCCCAGCATTTT. Its protein is CASSSRGTGGQPQHF. Variable domain in full (rest from reference TRBV11-2 and TRBJ1-5): EAGVAQSPRYKIIEKRQSVAFWCNPISGHATLYWYQQILGQGPKLLIQFQNNGVVDDSQLPKDRFSAERLKGVDSTLKIQPAKLEDSAVYLCASSSRGTGGQPQHFGDGTRLSIL.

The gene calls are TRBV29-1 and TRBJ2-7; TRBD2 matches at 12 bases. J was trimmed by 5 bases and V by 8 bases; bases with no gene match: 4. Germline V gene lookup returns CDR1 SQVTM and CDR2 ANQGSEA. CDR3 length: 12 amino acids. The CDR3 bases are TGCAGCACGACTAGCGGGAGTCACGAGCAGTACTTC. Protein: CSTTSGSHEQYF.

J is TRBJ2-4 and V is TRBV6-2 or TRBV6-3, with D possibly TRBD1 on 6 matching bases. The germline V and J ends were trimmed by 5 bases and 7 bases, with 12 bases remaining between them. This CDR3 region has 13 residues. Per germline, CDR1 MNHEY and CDR2 SVGEGT. CDR3: CASSRTDGNIQYF. The CDR3, as DNA: TGTGCCAGCAGTAGGACAGATGGCAACATTCAGTACTTC.

The CDR3 here is CAWGYHFNYGYTF. In DNA form, the CDR3 reads TGTGCCTGGGGTTACCATTTTAACTATGGCTACACCTTC. The chain carries TRBV30 and TRBJ1-2, with D unclear. Trimming left V 5 bases short and J 1 base short, with 11 bases between. Germline V gene lookup returns CDR1 GTSNPN and CDR2 SVGIG (reference sequence). The CDR3 is 13 residues long.

The V and J genes are TRBV20-1 and TRBJ2-7, with D perhaps assigned TRBD1 or TRBD2 (5 bases each). Trimming took 2 bases from V and 7 from J, leaving 15 bases between them. CDR3 length: 13 residues. Germline lookup yields CDR1 DFQATT and CDR2 SNEGSKA (reference sequence). CDR3 nucleotides: TGCAGTGCTAGACCCCAGAGGGGACGGGAGCAGTACTTC. Its translation: CSARPQRGREQYF.

The chain uses TRBV3-1 and TRBJ1-5; D remains ambiguous. CDR3 size: 15 residues. The V end lost 8 bases, the J end lost 3 bases, and 17 bases lay between the germline ends. Per germline, CDR1 LGHDT and CDR2 YNNKEL (reference sequence). CDR3 protein: CASGPVGEANQPQHF. CDR3 bases: TGTGCCAGCGGGCCTGTGGGTGAGGCCAATCAGCCCCAGCATTTT.

This sequence joins TRBV30 and TRBJ2-3; TRBD2 matches at 8 bases. Trimming removed 2 bases from V and 1 base from J; junction bases left unmatched: 2. Germline CDR1 and CDR2: GTSNPN and SVGIG (reference sequence). The CDR3 length is 14 residues. The CDR3 DNA reads TGTGCCTGGAGTAGCGGGGGACGCACAGATACGCAGTATTTT. Its protein product is CAWSSGGRTDTQYF.

This clonotype was detected once. The chain recombines TRBV14 with TRBJ2-1; 8 nucleotides match TRBD2. Germline CDR1 reads SGHDN; CDR2 reads FVKESK. CDR3 length equals 17 residues. V lost 1 base to trimming and J lost 8 bases; unmatched junction nucleotides: 13. CDR3 sequence reads: CASSQGGSGRGSDEQFF. CDR3 DNA: TGTGCCAGCAGCCAAGGCGGGAGCGGGAGAGGATCGGATGAGCAGTTCTTC.

The V and J genes are TRBV29-1 and TRBJ2-3; D call uncertain. V lost 4 bases and J 0 bases, leaving 2 bases between the germline ends. The germline V gene has CDR1 SQVTM and CDR2 ANQGSEA. This CDR3 comprises 11 residues. CDR3 loop: CSVVSTDTQYF. CDR3 DNA sequence: TGCAGCGTTGTCAGCACAGATACGCAGTATTTT.

V is TRBV14 and J is TRBJ1-5; the match to TRBD1 covers 12 bases. V shed 0 bases, J shed 2 bases, and the junction held 8 bases outside the gene matches. The germline CDR1 and CDR2 sequences are SGHDN and FVKESK. CDR3 length equals 19 residues. CDR3 residues: CASSQEWDRGPRGNQPQHF. The CDR3 bases are TGTGCCAGCAGCCAAGAATGGGACAGGGGGCCTCGTGGCAATCAGCCCCAGCATTTT.

J is TRBJ1-2 and V is TRBV29-1, with D unresolved. The CDR3 is 12 residues long. V lost 5 bases to trimming and J lost 4 bases, with 11 bases between them. Germline V CDR1 and CDR2: SQVTM, ANQGSEA. CDR3: CSVPISVYGYTF. CDR3 nucleotide sequence: TGCAGCGTTCCTATTTCAGTCTATGGCTACACCTTC.

V is TRBV29-1 and J is TRBJ2-6, with D perhaps assigned TRBD1 or TRBD2 (6 bases each). The germline CDR1 and CDR2 sequences are SQVTM and ANQGSEA. CDR3 length: 14 amino acids. Trimming shortened V by 4 bases and J by 6 bases, and 13 bases separated the two germline ends. Here the CDR3 DNA reads TGCAGCGTTGGCCCCACGGGGGCGGCCAACGTCCTGACTTTC. Amino acids: CSVGPTGAANVLTF.

CDR3 amino acids: CASSLGQGAHEQYF. CDR3 DNA sequence: TGTGCCAGCAGCTTAGGGCAGGGGGCTCACGAGCAGTACTTC. This chain links TRBV7-9 with TRBJ2-7, with 8 bases aligning to TRBD1. CDR3 size: 14 residues. V shed 1 base and J 5 bases; nucleotides not matched to a gene: 4. CDR1 SEHNR and CDR2 FQNEAQ come from the germline V gene (reference sequence).

This clonotype was seen only once. The chain links TRBV20-1 to TRBJ2-1; 9 bases are shared with TRBD2. The CDR3 runs 14 residues. The ends lost 7 bases at V and 5 bases at J; junction bases unmatched: 9. CDR1 is DFQATT and CDR2 is SNEGSKA in the germline V gene (reference sequence). The CDR3 DNA reads TGCAGTGTGATTAGAGCTAGCGGGAACAATGAGCAGTTCTTC. The encoded protein is CSVIRASGNNEQFF.

The chain recombines TRBV20-1 with TRBJ2-1; the match to TRBD1 covers 8 bases. CDR1 is DFQATT and CDR2 is SNEGSKA in the germline V gene (reference sequence). J was trimmed by 7 bases and V by 5 bases; bases with no gene match: 4. CDR3 length equals 12 residues. CDR3 coding DNA: TGCAGTGCTGCGCGACAGGGGAATGAGCAGTTCTTC. This sequence encodes CSAARQGNEQFF.

The CDR3 is CASSSQGRESNTGELFF. CDR3 coding DNA: TGTGCCAGCAGCTCCCAGGGAAGGGAATCGAACACCGGGGAGCTGTTTTTT. The chain couples TRBV5-6 to TRBJ2-2; possibly TRBD1 for D (5 bases). The CDR3 is 17 amino acids. CDR1 SGHDT and CDR2 YYEEEE come from the germline V gene. Trimming left V 3 bases short and J 0 bases short, with 15 bases between. Variable domain in full (rest from reference TRBV5-6 and TRBJ2-2): DAGVTQSPTHLIKTRGQQVTLRCSPKSGHDTVSWYQQALGQGPQFIFQYYEEEERQRGNFPDRFSGHQFPNYSSELNVNALLLGDSALYLCASSSQGRESNTGELFFGEGSRLTVL.

The chain joins TRBV29-1 to TRBJ1-1; D not resolved. CDR3 length: 13 amino acids. Between the trimmed V and J ends, which lost 3 bases and 0 bases, there was a span of 8 bases. Germline CDR1 SQVTM, CDR2 ANQGSEA. The CDR3 sequence: CSVDTNMNTEAFF. CDR3 coding DNA: TGCAGCGTTGATACAAACATGAACACTGAAGCTTTCTTT.

The gene calls are TRBV4-2 and TRBJ2-3; 8 bases agree with TRBD2. This CDR3 is 14 amino acids long. Germline-derived CDR1 and CDR2 are LGHNA and YNFKEQ. The J segment lost 6 bases and the V segment lost 1 base, leaving 3 bases of the junction unmatched. In DNA form, the CDR3 reads TGTGCCAGCAGCCAAGGGACTAGCCCGGATACGCAGTATTTT. As protein: CASSQGTSPDTQYF.

The V and J genes are TRBV11-2 and TRBJ1-4; D uncertain. Germline V gene lookup returns CDR1 SGHAT and CDR2 FQNNGV. Deletions cut 3 bases from V and 7 bases from J, with 12 bases between. The CDR3 length is 14 residues. In DNA form, the CDR3 reads TGTGCCAGCAGCTTGGCCATGGGTGTTGAAAAACTGTTTTTT. Protein: CASSLAMGVEKLFF.